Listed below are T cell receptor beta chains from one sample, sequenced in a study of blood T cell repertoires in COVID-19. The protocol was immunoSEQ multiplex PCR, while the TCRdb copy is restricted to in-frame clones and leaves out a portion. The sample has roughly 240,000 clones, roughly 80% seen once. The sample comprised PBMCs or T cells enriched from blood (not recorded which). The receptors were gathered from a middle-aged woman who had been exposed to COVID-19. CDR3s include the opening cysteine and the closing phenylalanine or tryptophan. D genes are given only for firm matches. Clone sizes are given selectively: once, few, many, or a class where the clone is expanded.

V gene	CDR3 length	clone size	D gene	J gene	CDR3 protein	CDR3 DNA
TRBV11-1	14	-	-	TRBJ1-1	CASRDRDMNTEAFF	TGTGCCAGCAGAGATAGAGACATGAACACTGAAGCTTTCTTT
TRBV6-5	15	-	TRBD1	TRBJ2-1	CASSSWTGGYNEQFF	TGTGCCAGCAGTTCCTGGACAGGGGGCTACAATGAGCAGTTCTTC
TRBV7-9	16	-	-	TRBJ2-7	CASSLGSGSGWNEQYF	TGTGCCAGCAGCTTAGGCTCAGGAAGCGGGTGGAACGAGCAGTACTTC
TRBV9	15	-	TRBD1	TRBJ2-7	CASSGPGQGTYEQYF	TGTGCCAGCAGCGGCCCGGGACAGGGAACGTACGAGCAGTACTTC
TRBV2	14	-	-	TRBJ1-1	CASSEYRRGTEAFF	TGTGCCAGCAGTGAATACCGGCGAGGGACTGAAGCTTTCTTT
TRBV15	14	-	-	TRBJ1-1	CATTPKGMSSEAFF	TGTGCCACCACCCCAAAGGGGATGTCGTCTGAAGCTTTCTTT
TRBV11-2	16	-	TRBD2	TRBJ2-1	CASSPRLAGVYNEQFF	TGTGCCAGCAGCCCCCGACTAGCGGGGGTATACAATGAGCAGTTCTTC
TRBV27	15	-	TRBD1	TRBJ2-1	CASSLDGTGYNEQFF	TGTGCCAGCAGTTTAGACGGGACAGGCTACAATGAGCAGTTCTTC
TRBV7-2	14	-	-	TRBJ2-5	CASSLGDYRETQYF	TGTGCCAGCAGCTTAGGCGACTATAGGGAGACCCAGTACTTC
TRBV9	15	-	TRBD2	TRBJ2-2	CASSVAWGGTGELFF	TGTGCCAGCAGCGTAGCTTGGGGGGGCACCGGGGAGCTGTTTTTT
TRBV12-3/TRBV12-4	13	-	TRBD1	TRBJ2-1	CASTLTDRNEQFF	TGTGCCAGCACCCTTACGGACAGGAATGAGCAGTTCTTC
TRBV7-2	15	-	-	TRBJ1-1	CASSHSGGGATEAFF	TGTGCCAGCAGCCACTCTGGCGGGGGGGCCACTGAAGCTTTCTTT
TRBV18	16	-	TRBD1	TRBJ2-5	CASSPQDRGSQETQYF	TGTGCCAGCTCACCACAGGACAGGGGTTCCCAAGAGACCCAGTACTTC
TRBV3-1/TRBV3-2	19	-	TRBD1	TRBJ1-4	CASSLKMGGTGGANEKLFF	TGTGCCAGCAGCCTCAAGATGGGCGGGACAGGGGGTGCTAATGAAAAACTGTTTTTT
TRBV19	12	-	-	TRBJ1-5	CASHFSNQPQHF	TGTGCCTCCCATTTTAGCAATCAGCCCCAGCATTTT
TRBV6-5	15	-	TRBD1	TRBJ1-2	CASSSTRTGDYGYTF	TGTGCCAGCAGTTCAACTCGGACAGGCGACTATGGCTACACCTTC
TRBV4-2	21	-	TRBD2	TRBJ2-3	CASSQQLAGETRGGSTDTQYF	TGTGCCAGCAGCCAACAATTAGCGGGGGAGACCAGAGGGGGTAGCACAGATACGCAGTATTTT
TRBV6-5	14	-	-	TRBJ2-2	CASVAGTNTGELFF	TGTGCCAGCGTTGCGGGTACGAACACCGGGGAGCTGTTTTTT
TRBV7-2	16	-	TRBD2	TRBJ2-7	CASSLTGGLSSYEQYF	TGTGCCAGCAGTCTCACGGGGGGTTTGAGCTCCTACGAGCAGTACTTC
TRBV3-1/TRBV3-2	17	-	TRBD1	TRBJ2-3	CASSQGGWGTGPGGQYF	TGTGCCAGCAGCCAAGGAGGGTGGGGGACAGGGCCCGGGGGGCAGTATTTT
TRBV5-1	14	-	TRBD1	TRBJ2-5	CASSIGQGAETQYF	TGCGCCAGCAGCATCGGACAGGGGGCCGAGACCCAGTACTTC
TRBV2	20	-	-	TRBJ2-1	CASSEAPSLNDWSSYNEQFF	TGTGCCAGCAGTGAAGCCCCATCGCTTAACGATTGGAGCTCCTACAATGAGCAGTTCTTC
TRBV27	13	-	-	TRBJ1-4	CASSWSGNEKLFF	TGTGCCAGCAGTTGGAGCGGGAATGAAAAACTGTTTTTT
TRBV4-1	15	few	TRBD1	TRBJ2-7	CASSQVGTGVGEQYF	TGCGCCAGCAGCCAAGTCGGGACAGGGGTCGGCGAGCAGTACTTC
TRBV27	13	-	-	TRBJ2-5	CASRLPSSETQYF	TGTGCCAGCCGACTCCCCTCATCAGAGACCCAGTACTTC
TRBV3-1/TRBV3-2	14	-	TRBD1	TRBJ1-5	CASSRQGANQPQHF	TGTGCCAGCAGCCGCCAGGGGGCCAATCAGCCCCAGCATTTT
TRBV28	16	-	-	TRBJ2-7	CASSYRYLARSYEQYF	TGTGCCAGCAGTTACAGGTACCTCGCTCGGAGCTACGAGCAGTACTTC
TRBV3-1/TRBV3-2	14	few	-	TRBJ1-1	CASSPGLQNTEAFF	TGTGCCAGCAGCCCGGGACTTCAGAACACTGAAGCTTTCTTT
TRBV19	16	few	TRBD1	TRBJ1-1	CASSPNTRGRHTEAFF	TGTGCCAGTAGCCCAAATACCAGGGGGCGCCACACTGAAGCTTTCTTT
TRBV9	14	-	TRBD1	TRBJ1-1	CASSPGGANTEAFF	TGTGCCAGCAGCCCAGGGGGTGCGAACACTGAAGCTTTCTTT
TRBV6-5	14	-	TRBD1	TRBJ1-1	CASSYGTVNTEAFF	TGTGCCAGCAGTTATGGGACAGTGAACACTGAAGCTTTCTTT
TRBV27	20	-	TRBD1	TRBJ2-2	CASSFDGTSGGSLSGGELFF	TGTGCCAGCAGTTTCGACGGCACTTCAGGGGGCTCCCTTTCCGGCGGGGAGCTGTTTTTT